This entry describes one TCR beta chain. These data originate in a study of PD-1 blockade in classical Hodgkin lymphoma. TCRdb keeps only in-frame clones here, not all; method: immunoSEQ multiplex PCR. The data show fewer than 30,000 clones, almost 85% seen once. There was relapse after autologous stem cell transplantation in every patient, and there was variation in brentuximab vedotin exposure. Losses at the gene ends were 8 bases for V and 6 bases for J; bases not matched to a gene: 11. The CDR3 totals 14 residues. The germline V gene encodes CDR1 MNHEY and CDR2 SVGAGI. V usage is TRBV6-5 and J usage is TRBJ1-2, with TRBD1 matching 8 bases. The sequence derives from a human donor with classical Hodgkin lymphoma. Material: peripheral blood mononuclear cells (PBMCs), obtained before the second cycle of nivolumab. As DNA, the CDR3 is TGTGCCAGCCTAGACAGGGGCGTCGTAGATGGCTACACCTTC. Amino acid sequence: CASLDRGVVDGYTF.